This T cell receptor beta chain comes out of a study of CD8+ T cells in alopecia areata. For the study at large: Treated patients were dosed with oral tofacitinib, taking 5 to 10 mg twice daily. The share of scalp area affected provided the severity score for treated patients. Notes on the study in general: Only a single nonresponder existed, so baseline CD8+ expansion links stay unclear.

The CDR3 sequence is 13 residues long. V was cut by 5 bases and J by 6 bases, with 13 bases left in between. Germline values: CDR1 SGHTA, CDR2 FQGNSA. This clone was counted only a few times. Its antigen is not known. Following RNA extraction, reverse transcription yielded cDNA that acted as the sequencing template. Generated by immunoSEQ multiplex PCR, the TCRdb table keeps only in-frame clones and is missing some. The data hold hundreds of thousands of clones, with 66% observed a single time. Regarding treatment: oral pan-JAK inhibitor, 5-10 mg twice daily. Here the sequenced sample was CD4+ T cells sorted from blood, taken at approximately week 45, from a patient treated with tofacitinib. This clonotype originated in a human donor with alopecia areata. V is TRBV7-2 and J is TRBJ1-2, with D unclear. The chain's CDR3 is CASSPEHNNGYTF. CDR3 coding DNA: TGTGCCAGCAGCCCGGAACATAATAATGGCTACACCTTC.